The source of this T cell receptor beta chain is a study of T-cell reconstitution after alpha-beta-depleted transplantation in children listed by TCRdb under 2016. About the investigation overall: The study quantitatively tracked T-cell immune reconstitution after TCRalphabeta/CD19-depleted allogeneic hematopoietic cell transplantation in children using TCR repertoire profiling.

The library came from PCR. Instrument on record: Illumina HiSeq 2500. TCR library preparation used molecular barcoding, with unique molecular identifiers applied to normalize quantification of the TCRbeta repertoire. Starting from the raw public reads, TCRdb applied fastp trimming at Q25, assembled clones with MiXCR and retained in-frame beta chains. Each CDR3 protein appears once, grouped with its most common genes and DNA. In this sample the table shows fewer than 550,000 distinct CDR3 sequences, 9.5% to 13% of which occur a single time. The top ten constitute roughly 6% of the sample. Inclusive of the bounding cysteine and phenylalanine, the CDR3 is 11 residues long. Left in the record is the CDR3 DNA by itself, 33 bases read in frame from the first base. As encoded in the germline V gene (reference sequence), CDR1 is DFQATT while CDR2 is SNEGSKA. V and J are truncated by 0 bases and 4 bases respectively, leaving an intervening sequence of 3 bases.

This clonotype was detected ten times or more. Its antigen remains unidentified. Per-base qualities were not stored, and no clone one base away is much larger. The origin of this receptor is a human donor who donated a stem cell graft to a child with acute myeloid leukemia. The starting material was PBMCs from the stem cell graft donor, obtained from the stem cell graft. The chain was built from TRBV20-1 and TRBJ1-1; the D gene is not confidently resolved. The DNA sequence is as follows: TGCAGTGCTAGAGACATCACTGAAGCTTTCTTT. This codes for CSARDITEAFF.